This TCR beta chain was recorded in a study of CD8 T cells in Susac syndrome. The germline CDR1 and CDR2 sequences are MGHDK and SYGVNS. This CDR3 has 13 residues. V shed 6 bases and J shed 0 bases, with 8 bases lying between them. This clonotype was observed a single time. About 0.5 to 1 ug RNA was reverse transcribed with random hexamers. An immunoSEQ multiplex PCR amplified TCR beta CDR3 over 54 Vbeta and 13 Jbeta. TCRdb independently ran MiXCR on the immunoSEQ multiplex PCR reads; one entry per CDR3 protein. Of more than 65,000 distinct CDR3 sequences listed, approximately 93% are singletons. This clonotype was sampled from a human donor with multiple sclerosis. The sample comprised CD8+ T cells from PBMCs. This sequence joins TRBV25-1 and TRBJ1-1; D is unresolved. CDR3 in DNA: TGTGCCAGCAGGCTCGGCCTGAACACTGAAGCTTTCTTT. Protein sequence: CASRLGLNTEAFF.